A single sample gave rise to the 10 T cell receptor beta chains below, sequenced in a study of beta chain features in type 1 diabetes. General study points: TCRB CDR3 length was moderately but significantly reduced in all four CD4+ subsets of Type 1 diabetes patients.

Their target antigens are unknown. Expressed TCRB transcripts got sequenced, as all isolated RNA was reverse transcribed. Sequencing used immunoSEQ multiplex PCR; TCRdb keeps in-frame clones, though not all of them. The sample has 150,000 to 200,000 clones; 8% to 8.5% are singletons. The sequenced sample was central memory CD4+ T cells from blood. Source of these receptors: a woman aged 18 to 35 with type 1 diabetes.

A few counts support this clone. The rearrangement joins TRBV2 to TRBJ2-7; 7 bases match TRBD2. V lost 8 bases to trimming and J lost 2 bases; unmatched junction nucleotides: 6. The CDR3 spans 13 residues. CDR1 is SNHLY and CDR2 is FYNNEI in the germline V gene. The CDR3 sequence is CASRRETPYEQYF. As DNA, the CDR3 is TGTGCCAGCCGGCGGGAGACCCCCTACGAGCAGTACTTC.

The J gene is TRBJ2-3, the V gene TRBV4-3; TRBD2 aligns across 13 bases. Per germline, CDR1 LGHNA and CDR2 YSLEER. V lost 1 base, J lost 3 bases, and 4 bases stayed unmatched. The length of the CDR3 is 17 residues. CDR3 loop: CASSQAGLAGRTDTQYF. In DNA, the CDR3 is TGCGCCAGCAGCCAAGCGGGACTAGCGGGGCGGACAGATACGCAGTATTTT.

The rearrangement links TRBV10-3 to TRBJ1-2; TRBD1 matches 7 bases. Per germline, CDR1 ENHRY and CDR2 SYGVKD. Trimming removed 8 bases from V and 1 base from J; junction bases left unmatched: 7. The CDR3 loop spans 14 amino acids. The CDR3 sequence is CAISLTGVNYGYTF. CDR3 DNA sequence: TGTGCCATCTCACTAACAGGGGTTAACTATGGCTACACCTTC.

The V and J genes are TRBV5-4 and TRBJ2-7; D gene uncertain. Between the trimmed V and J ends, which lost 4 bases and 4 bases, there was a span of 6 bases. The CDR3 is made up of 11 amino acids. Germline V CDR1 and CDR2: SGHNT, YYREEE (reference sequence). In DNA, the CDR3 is TGTGCCAGCAGCCGTCGGTACGAGCAGTACTTC. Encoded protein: CASSRRYEQYF.

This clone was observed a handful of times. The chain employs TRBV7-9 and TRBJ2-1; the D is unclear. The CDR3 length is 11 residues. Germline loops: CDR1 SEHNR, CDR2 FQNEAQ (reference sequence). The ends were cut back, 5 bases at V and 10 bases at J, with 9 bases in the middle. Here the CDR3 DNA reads TGTGCCAGCAGCACGGAACTAGAGCAGTTCTTC. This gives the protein CASSTELEQFF.

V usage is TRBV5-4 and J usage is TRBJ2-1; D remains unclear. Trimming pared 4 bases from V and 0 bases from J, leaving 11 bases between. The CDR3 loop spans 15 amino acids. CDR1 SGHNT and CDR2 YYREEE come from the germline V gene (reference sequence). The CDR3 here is CASSPARSSYNEQFF. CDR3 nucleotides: TGTGCCAGCAGCCCAGCGAGGAGCTCCTACAATGAGCAGTTCTTC.

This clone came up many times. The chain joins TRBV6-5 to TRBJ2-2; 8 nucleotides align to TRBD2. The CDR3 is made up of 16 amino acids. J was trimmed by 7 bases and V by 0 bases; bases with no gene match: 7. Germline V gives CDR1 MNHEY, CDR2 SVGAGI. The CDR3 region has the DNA TGTGCCAGCAGTTACTCAGGACTAGCATTGGTCGGGGAGCTGTTTTTT. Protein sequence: CASSYSGLALVGELFF.

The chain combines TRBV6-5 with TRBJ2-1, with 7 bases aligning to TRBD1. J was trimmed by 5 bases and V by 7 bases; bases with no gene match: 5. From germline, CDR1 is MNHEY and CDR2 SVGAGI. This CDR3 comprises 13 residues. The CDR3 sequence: CASTGTADNEQFF. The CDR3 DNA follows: TGTGCCAGCACCGGGACAGCAGACAATGAGCAGTTCTTC.

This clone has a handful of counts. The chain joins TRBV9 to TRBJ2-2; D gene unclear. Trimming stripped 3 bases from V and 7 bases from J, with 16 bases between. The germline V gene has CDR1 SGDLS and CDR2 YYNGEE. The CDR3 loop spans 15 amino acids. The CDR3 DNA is TGTGCCAGCAGCGCGACGGTAGTATCGGGCGGGGAGCTGTTTTTT. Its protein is CASSATVVSGGELFF. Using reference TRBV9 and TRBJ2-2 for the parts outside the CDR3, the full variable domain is DSGVTQTPKHLITATGQRVTLRCSPRSGDLSVYWYQQSLDQGLQFLIQYYNGEERAKGNILERFSAQQFPDLHSELNLSSLELGDSALYFCASSATVVSGGELFFGEGSRLTVL.

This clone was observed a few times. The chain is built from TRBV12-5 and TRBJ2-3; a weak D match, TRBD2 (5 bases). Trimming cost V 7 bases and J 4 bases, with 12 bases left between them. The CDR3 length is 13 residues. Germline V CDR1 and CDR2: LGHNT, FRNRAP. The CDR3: CASAVNGADTQYF. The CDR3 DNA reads TGTGCTAGTGCCGTAAACGGGGCAGATACGCAGTATTTT.